The T cell receptor beta chain under discussion was sequenced for a study of CD8+ T cells in alopecia areata. On the study more broadly: Treated patients were dosed with oral tofacitinib, taking 5 to 10 mg twice daily.

The treatment: oral pan-JAK inhibitor, 5-10 mg twice daily. RNA, once extracted, was reverse transcribed into cDNA for use as the sequencing template. Profiling relied on immunoSEQ multiplex PCR, and the TCRdb table lists in-frame clones only, not all of them. Of about 76,000 clones in the sample, about 30% were seen once. Germline V gene data show CDR1 as MDHEN and CDR2 as SYDVKM. The CDR3 loop spans 13 amino acids. With 2 bases clipped from V and 6 bases from J, the junction kept 0 bases outside the gene matches. The V gene is TRBV28, the J gene TRBJ1-5, with 8 bases identical to TRBD1. This material consisted of CD8+ T cells sorted from blood, taken at week 4, from a patient treated with tofacitinib. This clonotype originated in a human donor with alopecia areata. Here the CDR3 DNA reads TGTGCCAGCAGTTTAACAGGGGGTCAGCCCCAGCATTTT. Translation gives CASSLTGGQPQHF.